The clone carrying this T cell receptor beta chain was found many times. Its cognate antigen is unknown. The sample is drawn from a study of T cells in Graves' hyperthyroidism and ophthalmopathy. Background on the study: Peripheral blood specimens were obtained at initial diagnosis, prior to any treatment. Study conclusions and caveats: Peripheral blood also featured most of the thyroid clonotypes expanded above 0.001. Ophthalmopathy, which appeared later, was predicted by the model a median 6.5 months before onset.

First hyperthyroidism diagnosis is when the blood sample was obtained, before any ophthalmopathy symptoms. Authors of the study amplified TCR beta CDR3 regions from RNA transcripts. First-round RT-PCR targeting the TCR CDR3 was performed with the HTBI primer set. TCRdb passed the multiplex PCR reads through MiXCR, listing each CDR3 protein once. The data contain under 300,000 distinct CDR3 sequences, 14% to 15% of them seen just once; the ten biggest clones take up less than 15%. The CDR3 loop spans 16 amino acids. In germline, CDR1 is MDHEN, CDR2 SYDVKM. V lost 5 bases, J lost 4 bases, and 18 bases lay in between.

This chain uses TRBV28 with TRBJ1-5, with D perhaps TRBD1 (5 bases). The sample consisted of blood. The TCR sequence derives from a woman aged 40 to 50 with Graves' hyperthyroidism that later progressed to Graves' ophthalmopathy. The CDR3 is CASSLVRVQKNQPQHF. CDR3 nucleotide sequence: TGTGCCAGCAGTCTAGTCAGGGTGCAGAAAAATCAGCCCCAGCATTTT.